The 22 T cell receptor beta chains below all came from one sample that was sequenced in a study of cytomegalovirus exposure and HLA in healthy donors. It was with 60 Vbeta and 13 Jbeta primers that the PCR ran. TCRdb's table, derived via immunoSEQ multiplex PCR, lists solely in-frame clones and lacks some. In the table there are about 200,000 clones, about 80% of which are singletons. The sample consisted of PBMCs. The receptors stem from a man aged 35 to 55 in good health and CMV-seropositive.

This chain joins TRBV9 and TRBJ1-5, with 8 bases aligning to TRBD1. The junction had 5 bases not matched to a gene; V was cut back by 4 bases and J by 5 bases. The germline gives CDR1 SGDLS, CDR2 YYNGEE. The CDR3 is 14 residues long. The CDR3 DNA sequence: TGTGCCAGCAGCCCCGGACAGGGATATCAGCCCCAGCATTTT. It translates to CASSPGQGYQPQHF.

J is TRBJ2-1 and V is TRBV5-5, with 7 bases matching TRBD2. Germline values: CDR1 SGHKS, CDR2 YYEKEE (reference sequence). The CDR3 totals 16 residues. V lost 0 bases and J lost 2; bases outside the gene matches: 5. This CDR3 reads CASSLGLADAYNEQFF. Written as DNA, the CDR3 is TGTGCCAGCAGCTTGGGGCTAGCGGACGCCTACAATGAGCAGTTCTTC. The full variable domain, rest sourced from reference TRBV5-5 and TRBJ2-1, is DAGVTQSPTHLIKTRGQQVTLRCSPISGHKSVSWYQQVLGQGPQFIFQYYEKEERGRGNFPDRFSARQFPNYSSELNVNALLLGDSALYLCASSLGLADAYNEQFFGPGTRLTVL.

This clone was seen more than once but under ten times. The chain is built from TRBV7-8 and TRBJ2-7, with D perhaps matching TRBD1 (5 bases). V gave up 6 bases and J gave up 2 bases, with 17 bases separating them. Germline V gene sequence: CDR1 SGHVS, CDR2 FQNEAQ. The CDR3 sequence is 15 residues long. The CDR3 here is CASRPDRTTAYEQYF. The CDR3 region has the DNA TGTGCCAGCAGACCGGACCGGACAACCGCCTACGAGCAGTACTTC.

J is TRBJ1-3 and V is TRBV14; 7 positions match TRBD1. The germline V gene has CDR1 SGHDN and CDR2 FVKESK. V lost 3 bases, J lost 1 base, and 6 bases stayed unmatched. This CDR3 contains 16 residues. DNA for the CDR3: TGTGCCAGCAGCCAGTCCGGGACAGTGTCTGGAAACACCATATATTTT. Its translation is CASSQSGTVSGNTIYF. The variable domain in full, completed from reference TRBV14 and TRBJ1-3, reads EAGVTQFPSHSVIEKGQTVTLRCDPISGHDNLYWYRRVMGKEIKFLLHFVKESKQDESGMPNNRFLAERTGGTYSTLKVQPAELEDSGVYFCASSQSGTVSGNTIYFGEGSWLTVV.

This chain links TRBV29-1 with TRBJ2-3; maybe TRBD1 (5 bases). Trimming left V 6 bases short and J 3 bases short, with 16 bases between. Germline CDR1 is SQVTM and CDR2 is ANQGSEA. The CDR3 totals 14 residues. The chain's CDR3 is CSVPGPQETDTQYF. CDR3 DNA sequence: TGCAGCGTGCCGGGTCCACAGGAGACAGATACGCAGTATTTT.

J is TRBJ2-5 and V is TRBV11-2; D is perhaps TRBD1 (5 bases). Gene TRBJ2-7 matches the end of the DNA better, so the J call may be wrong. Germline assignment: CDR1 SGHAT and CDR2 FQNNGV. The CDR3 runs 15 residues. For the CDR3, the DNA is TGTGCCAGCAGCTTGTTGCAGGGTAGCTCCTACGAGCAGTACTTC. This encodes CASSLLQGSSYEQYF.

This clone was picked up one time. This chain joins TRBV6-6 and TRBJ2-1, with a possible D match to TRBD1 (6 bases). The V gene lost 8 bases and the J gene lost 6 bases, with 14 bases spanning the gap. Germline CDR1 and CDR2: MNHNY and SVGAGI (reference sequence). The CDR3 length is 13 residues. For the CDR3, the DNA is TGTGCCAGCGCCCCAGGGGCCCTCAATGAGCAGTTCTTC. Translation gives CASAPGALNEQFF.

The V and J genes are TRBV18 and TRBJ1-2; tentatively, D is TRBD1 (5 bases). Trimming removed 3 bases from V and 5 bases from J, with 16 bases in between. The V gene's germline CDR1 is KGHSH and CDR2 LQKENI. The CDR3 spans 15 residues. CDR3 sequence reads: CASSPERGGPYGYTF. CDR3 coding DNA: TGTGCCAGCTCACCGGAGAGGGGAGGCCCTTATGGCTACACCTTC. Looking up the rest from reference TRBV18 and TRBJ1-2 gives the full variable domain: NAGVMQNPRHLVRRRGQEARLRCSPMKGHSHVYWYRQLPEEGLKFMVYLQKENIIDESGMPKERFSAEFPKEGPSILRIQQVVRGDSAAYFCASSPERGGPYGYTFGSGTRLTVV.

The rearrangement uses TRBV19 and TRBJ2-1; 7 bases map to TRBD1. CDR3 length: 15 residues. The trim removed 7 bases at V and 7 bases at J, leaving 13 bases unmatched. CDR1 and CDR2 from the germline V gene are LNHDA and SQIVND (reference sequence). The CDR3 sequence: CASTPPRQGKNEQFF. The CDR3 coding sequence is TGTGCCAGTACCCCCCCCCGACAGGGAAAAAATGAGCAGTTCTTC.

This chain joins TRBV7-9 and TRBJ2-3, with a tentative D call TRBD1 (5 bases). There are 14 residues in the CDR3. Between the trimmed V and J ends, which lost 6 bases and 4 bases, there was a span of 14 bases. CDR1 is SEHNR and CDR2 is FQNEAQ in the germline V gene (reference sequence). The CDR3 DNA follows: TGTGCCAGCAGTCTATTAGACAGTTCAGATACGCAGTATTTT. Translated, it gives CASSLLDSSDTQYF.

The rearrangement joins TRBV2 to TRBJ1-2; D is possibly TRBD1 (6 bases). CDR1 SNHLY and CDR2 FYNNEI come from the germline V gene. The V and J ends lost 5 bases and 5 bases respectively, with 12 bases between them. The CDR3 length is 13 residues. CDR3 nucleotides: TGTGCCAGCAGTATTAGGGGGTATTATGGCTACACCTTC. The encoded protein is CASSIRGYYGYTF.

J is TRBJ1-5 and V is TRBV7-8, with D hard to call. This CDR3 contains 18 residues. Germline loops: CDR1 SGHVS, CDR2 FQNEAQ. V lost 3 bases, J lost 0 bases, and 18 bases lay in between. CDR3 sequence: CASSLGQLDTYSNQPQHF. The CDR3, as DNA: TGTGCCAGCAGCTTGGGCCAGCTCGATACTTATAGCAATCAGCCCCAGCATTTT.

This chain connects TRBV6-5 to TRBJ1-3, with no clear D. V lost 6 bases and J 5 bases, leaving 8 bases between the germline ends. Germline-derived CDR1 and CDR2 are MNHEY and SVGAGI. This CDR3 comprises 12 residues. In nucleotides, the CDR3 is TGTGCCAGCAGCTCGCGTCGAAACACCATATATTTT. Residues: CASSSRRNTIYF.

On this clone: Different DNA sequences within this sample yield the same CDR3. The V gene is TRBV5-1, the J gene TRBJ2-3; 14 positions match TRBD2. CDR3 length: 15 amino acids. V lost 4 bases, J lost 4 bases, and 2 bases stayed unmatched. Per the germline V gene, CDR1 is SGHRS and CDR2 is YFSETQ. CDR3 loop: CASSTGLAGADTQYF. CDR3 nucleotide sequence: TGCGCCAGCAGCACGGGACTAGCGGGAGCAGATACGCAGTATTTT. Combining the CDR3 with reference TRBV5-1 and TRBJ2-3 gives the whole variable domain KAGVTQTPRYLIKTRGQQVTLSCSPISGHRSVSWYQQTPGQGLQFLFEYFSETQRNKGNFPGRFSGRQFSNSRSEMNVSTLELGDSALYLCASSTGLAGADTQYFGPGTRLTVL.

The chain employs TRBV2 and TRBJ1-1; D not resolved. This CDR3 comprises 14 residues. Per the germline V gene, CDR1 is SNHLY and CDR2 is FYNNEI. V was pared by 6 bases and J by 0 bases, with 11 bases between. CDR3 sequence: CASRSGSMNTEAFF. In DNA form, the CDR3 reads TGTGCCAGCAGGTCCGGTTCCATGAACACTGAAGCTTTCTTT.

V is TRBV7-7 and J is TRBJ2-1; 7 nucleotides line up with TRBD2. This CDR3 comprises 17 residues. The germline CDR1 and CDR2 sequences are SSHAT and FNYEAQ (reference sequence). With V trimmed by 5 bases and J by 0 bases, 10 bases remained unmatched. The CDR3 spells CASSPSGEGSSYNEQFF. Here the CDR3 DNA reads TGTGCCAGCAGCCCTAGCGGCGAGGGAAGCTCCTACAATGAGCAGTTCTTC.

CDR3 in amino acids: CASGLGTGSSYEQYF. The CDR3 DNA follows: TGTGCTAGTGGTTTGGGGACAGGGAGCTCCTACGAGCAGTACTTC. The rearrangement joins TRBV12-5 to TRBJ2-7; 8 nucleotides agree with TRBD1. V shed 1 base, J shed 0 bases, and the junction held 2 bases outside the gene matches. The CDR3 length is 15 residues. Germline-derived CDR1 and CDR2 are LGHNT and FRNRAP.

This rearrangement joins TRBV15 to TRBJ2-1, with 8 bases lining up with TRBD2. This CDR3 has 15 residues. J lost 15 bases, V lost 0 bases, and 13 bases had no gene match. Germline assignment: CDR1 LNHNV and CDR2 YYDKDF (reference sequence). The CDR3 sequence: CATSRDGRSGSPAFF. The CDR3 DNA reads TGTGCCACCAGCAGAGATGGACGAAGCGGGAGCCCGGCGTTCTTC.

The chain uses TRBV28 and TRBJ1-5; D gene unclear. CDR1 is MDHEN, CDR2 SYDVKM, per germline. Deletions cut 1 base from V and 4 bases from J, with 8 bases between. CDR3 length: 14 amino acids. The CDR3 nucleotides read TGTGCCAGCAGTTTATTAGGACTGAATCAGCCCCAGCATTTT. This codes for CASSLLGLNQPQHF.

This clone was counted between two and nine times. The chain carries TRBV29-1 and TRBJ1-2, with D tentatively TRBD1 (5 bases). Germline CDR1 is SQVTM and CDR2 is ANQGSEA. The CDR3 totals 11 residues. Trimming removed 6 bases from V and 7 bases from J, with 12 bases in between. The CDR3 reads CSVSRGGGYTF. As DNA, the CDR3 is TGCAGCGTCTCCCGGGGGGGTGGCTACACCTTC. The full variable domain, rest sourced from reference TRBV29-1 and TRBJ1-2, is SAVISQKPSRDICQRGTSLTIQCQVDSQVTMMFWYRQQPGQSLTLIATANQGSEATYESGFVIDKFPISRPNLTFSTLTVSNMSPEDSSIYLCSVSRGGGYTFGSGTRLTVV.

The chain combines TRBV27 with TRBJ1-2; 7 nucleotides align to TRBD1. This CDR3 is built from 14 residues. Germline V gene lookup returns CDR1 MNHEY and CDR2 SMNVEV (reference sequence). The J segment lost 2 bases and the V segment lost 5 bases, leaving 5 bases of the junction unmatched. The CDR3 coding sequence is TGTGCCAGCAGTCGAGACAGGGCCAACTATGGCTACACCTTC. Protein: CASSRDRANYGYTF.

A single count supports this clone. V is TRBV4-1 and J is TRBJ1-5; D remains unclear. The length of the CDR3 is 14 residues. Trimming left V 0 bases short and J 6 bases short, with 9 bases between. Germline V gene data show CDR1 as MGHRA and CDR2 as YSYEKL. In nucleotides, the CDR3 is TGCGCCAGCAGCCAAGAAGGCGGGCCTCAGCCCCAGCATTTT. Its protein product is CASSQEGGPQPQHF.